A selection of T cell receptor beta chains follows, all from one sample in a study of T-cell reconstitution after alpha-beta-depleted transplantation in children. A single record per CDR3 protein comes from TCRdb applying MiXCR to the PCR reads. The table records 600,000 to 700,000 distinct CDR3 sequences, around 17% of them present only once. The sequences come from PBMCs from the stem cell graft donor, collected from the stem cell graft. Receptors were obtained from a human donor who donated a stem cell graft to a child with acute myeloid leukemia. CDR3s include the opening cysteine and the closing phenylalanine or tryptophan. The D gene is left open where the match is weak. Clone size is stated in some rows and not others, as once, few, many or a class when expanded.

many	-	TRBV20-1	TRBJ2-5	CSARDRALGGKTQYF	TGCAGTGCTAGAGACAGGGCATTAGGGGGAAAGACCCAGTACTTC
few	-	TRBV20-1	TRBJ2-3	CSARSGGGGGYYF	TGCAGTGCTAGATCCGGGGGAGGGGGGGGCTATTATTTT
many	TRBD1	TRBV28	TRBJ1-2	CASSLGFGVTGHGYTF	TGTGCCAGCAGTTTAGGTTTTGGCGTGACAGGGCATGGCTACACCTTC
few	-	TRBV15	TRBJ1-4	CATSRDLAGAYNEKLFF	TGTGCCACCAGCAGAGATCTGGCAGGGGCTTATAATGAAAAACTGTTTTTT
-	-	TRBV7-9	TRBJ1-4	CASSLGGPRTNEKLFF	TGTGCCAGCAGCTTAGGAGGGCCGAGGACTAATGAAAAACTGTTTTTT
many	-	TRBV29-1	TRBJ1-1	CSVGELIMNTEAFF	TGCAGCGTGGGGGAACTTATAATGAACACTGAAGCTTTCTTT
many	TRBD1	TRBV20-1	TRBJ1-5	CSAKSGTGGQPQHF	TGCAGTGCTAAAAGCGGGACAGGTGGTCAGCCCCAGCATTTT
-	-	TRBV12-3/TRBV12-4	TRBJ2-1	CACLPSVSSFNEQFF	TGTGCCTGCCTACCCTCAGTATCCTCCTTCAATGAGCAGTTCTTC
-	-	TRBV11-2	TRBJ2-1	CASSPGGETDYNEQFF	TGTGCCAGCAGCCCCGGAGGGGAGACGGACTACAATGAGCAGTTCTTC
many	TRBD1	TRBV29-1	TRBJ1-1	CSAEGQGVGTEAFF	TGCAGCGCGGAGGGACAGGGAGTGGGCACTGAAGCTTTCTTT
-	TRBD1	TRBV7-9	TRBJ1-1	CASSLANRGNTEAFF	TGTGCCAGCAGCTTAGCGAACAGGGGGAACACTGAAGCTTTCTTT
-	-	TRBV20-1	TRBJ1-1	CSARDLRANTEAFF	TGCAGTGCTAGAGATCTGCGGGCAAACACTGAAGCTTTCTTT
few	-	TRBV6-1	TRBJ1-3	CASRDDTGNTIYF	TGTGCCAGCAGAGATGACACGGGAAACACCATATATTTT
-	-	TRBV27	TRBJ2-1	CASSFSVEYSEFF	TGTGCCAGCAGTTTCTCGGTAGAATATAGTGAGTTCTTC
many	-	TRBV4-3	TRBJ2-2	CASSQDKDVGELFF	TGCGCCAGCAGCCAAGATAAGGACGTCGGGGAGCTGTTTTTT
many	-	TRBV20-1	TRBJ2-3	CSARSEGVADTQYF	TGCAGTGCTAGGTCTGAGGGGGTGGCAGATACGCAGTATTTT
many	-	TRBV4-3	TRBJ1-5	CASSQGWGYINQPQHF	TGCGCCAGCAGCCAAGGTTGGGGATATATCAATCAGCCCCAGCATTTT
many	-	TRBV20-1	TRBJ1-4	CSARGLERSGRKLFF	TGCAGTGCTAGAGGTCTAGAACGATCGGGGCGAAAACTGTTTTTT
many	-	TRBV29-1	TRBJ1-2	CSVERASGYTF	TGCAGCGTTGAGCGGGCGAGTGGCTACACCTTC
few	-	TRBV6-1	TRBJ1-1	CASSENRMNTEAFF	TGTGCCAGCAGTGAGAACAGGATGAACACTGAAGCTTTCTTT
many	-	TRBV25-1	TRBJ1-6	CASWTGDGNSPLHF	TGTGCCAGCTGGACCGGGGACGGGAATTCACCCCTCCACTTT
many	TRBD1	TRBV5-5	TRBJ2-5	CASSFRGLGETQYF	TGTGCCAGCAGCTTTAGGGGGCTGGGGGAGACCCAGTACTTC
many	TRBD1	TRBV20-1	TRBJ1-5	CSAPDPRGSQHQPQHF	TGCAGTGCCCCAGATCCCAGGGGGAGTCAGCATCAGCCCCAGCATTTT
few	TRBD1	TRBV5-1	TRBJ2-1	CASSWTGGQSQFF	TGCGCCAGCAGTTGGACAGGAGGTCAGAGTCAGTTCTTC
-	-	TRBV6-6	TRBJ2-5	CASTGGFQETQYF	TGTGCCAGCACTGGGGGATTCCAAGAGACCCAGTACTTC
many	-	TRBV20-1	TRBJ2-1	CSATLGLRDNEQFF	TGCAGTGCAACTCTTGGACTAAGAGATAATGAGCAGTTCTTC
many	-	TRBV6-5	TRBJ1-1	CASSYTGPLNTEAFF	TGTGCCAGCAGTTACACCGGGCCTCTGAACACTGAAGCTTTCTTT
many	-	TRBV20-1	TRBJ1-5	CSARRGNNQPQHF	TGCAGTGCTAGGCGAGGAAACAATCAGCCCCAGCATTTT
many	-	TRBV5-6	TRBJ2-3	CASSSRDPSRGDTQYF	TGTGCCAGCAGCTCGAGGGACCCTAGCAGGGGAGATACGCAGTATTTT
many	-	TRBV12-3/TRBV12-4	TRBJ2-1	CASSGALGFGNEQFF	TGTGCCAGCAGTGGGGCTCTGGGTTTCGGCAATGAGCAGTTCTTC
-	TRBD2	TRBV4-3	TRBJ2-7	CASSQDPSGSRTSYEQYF	TGCGCCAGCAGCCAAGACCCTAGCGGGTCCCGAACCTCCTACGAGCAGTACTTC
-	-	TRBV7-3	TRBJ2-4	CASSLAPGGENIQYF	TGTGCCAGCAGCTTAGCGCCCGGAGGGGAAAACATTCAGTACTTC
-	-	TRBV9	TRBJ2-7	CASSAGSEKYF	TGTGCCAGCAGCGCAGGGTCCGAGAAGTACTTC
many	-	TRBV20-1	TRBJ1-2	CSARDPDYGYTF	TGCAGTGCTAGAGACCCGGACTATGGCTACACCTTC
many	TRBD1	TRBV9	TRBJ1-6	CASSASGTGNNSPLHF	TGTGCCAGCAGCGCCTCCGGGACAGGGAATAATTCACCCCTCCACTTT
-	-	TRBV7-2	TRBJ1-4	CASSLEQVGGKLFF	TGTGCCAGCAGCTTAGAACAGGTCGGGGGAAAACTGTTTTTT